Sequencing of this TCR beta chain was carried out in a study of T cell changes during pregnancy in multiple sclerosis. With V trimmed by 1 base and J by 0 bases, 4 bases remained unmatched. The germline V gene has CDR1 SGHVS and CDR2 FNYEAQ. This CDR3 has 17 amino acids. Data came from immunoSEQ multiplex PCR; TCRdb stores just in-frame clones and leaves some out. Of 50,000 to 65,000 clones listed, under 95% are singletons. The receptor's source is a female donor with multiple sclerosis, enrolled in a pregnancy study. The material was CD8+ T cells from peripheral blood mononuclear cells, obtained in the second trimester of pregnancy. The chain employs TRBV7-6 and TRBJ2-1; 9 bases align to TRBD2. This CDR3 is CASSLGVSGSSYNEQFF. CDR3 bases: TGTGCCAGCAGCTTAGGGGTTAGCGGGAGCTCCTACAATGAGCAGTTCTTC.